This TCR beta chain originates from a study of blood T cell repertoires in COVID-19. Study as a whole: Material from acute and convalescent COVID-19 was sourced from the United States, Italy and Spain. Sample material is recorded as cDNA or gDNA derived from T cells, B-cell-depleted T cells, or PBMCs.

Per the study methods: Estimates of nucleated cell counts were drawn from the amplification of reference gene primers. Libraries were prepared by immunoSEQ multiplex PCR; TCRdb keeps only in-frame clonotypes and omits some of them. V, J and clone size derive from that table, while D and trimming were established from the DNA sequence. The sample lists roughly 42,000 clones, nearly 90% seen once, with less than 3% in the top ten. Germline V CDR1 and CDR2: KGHDR, SFDVKD. V was cut by 5 bases and J by 2 bases, with 9 bases left in between. The CDR3 covers 14 residues. Material: peripheral blood. V and J are TRBV24-1 and TRBJ1-5; D unclear. The origin of this receptor is a man aged 45-65 years with active COVID-19. CDR3 loop: CATSGGFGNQPQHF. In DNA form, the CDR3 reads TGTGCCACCAGTGGAGGGTTTGGCAATCAGCCCCAGCATTTT.